Listed here are 4 T cell receptor beta chains from one sample, sequenced in a study of metastatic and nonmetastatic thyroid tumors. None of the patients had undergone any treatment ahead of thyroid surgery. TCRdb ran MiXCR on the PCR reads. The table records about 26,000 clones, 20% to 30% of them present only once. Sequenced material: blood. Receptors originate from a female donor with papillary thyroid cancer or a benign thyroid nodule (not recorded which). Some clones in this sample may be carry-over from other donors' samples.

Remarks on this clone: Other DNA sequences in the same sample also yield this CDR3. This chain joins TRBV9 and TRBJ2-7; 8 bases line up with TRBD2. The CDR3 sequence is 13 residues long. In germline, CDR1 is SGDLS, CDR2 YYNGEE. Trimming took 5 bases from V and 4 from J; bases not matched to a gene: 5. CDR3 coding DNA: TGTGCCAGCAGTGACGGGACTAGTTACGAGCAGTACTTC. Translated, it gives CASSDGTSYEQYF. Full variable domain (missing parts from reference TRBV9 and TRBJ2-7): DSGVTQTPKHLITATGQRVTLRCSPRSGDLSVYWYQQSLDQGLQFLIQYYNGEERAKGNILERFSAQQFPDLHSELNLSSLELGDSALYFCASSDGTSYEQYFGPGTRLTVT.

The genes are TRBV29-1 and TRBJ1-1; D gene unclear. The CDR3 runs to 11 residues. The germline V gene has CDR1 SQVTM and CDR2 ANQGSEA. Trimming pared 3 bases from V and 3 bases from J, leaving 5 bases between. The CDR3 sequence: CSVERDTEAFF. CDR3 nucleotide sequence: TGCAGCGTTGAGAGGGACACTGAAGCTTTCTTT.

This clone was detected many times. The chain has TRBV19 and TRBJ2-4; 9 bases are a match to TRBD2. The CDR3 has 15 amino acids. The germline V gene has CDR1 LNHDA and CDR2 SQIVND (reference sequence). V shed 4 bases and J 3 bases; nucleotides not matched to a gene: 4. Here the CDR3 reads CASSRGLAYKNIQYF. The CDR3, as DNA: TGTGCCAGTAGTAGGGGACTAGCTTACAAAAACATTCAGTACTTC.

The chain has TRBV20-1 and TRBJ2-7; tentative D call: TRBD2 (6 bases). The CDR3 has 14 residues. Deletions cut 3 bases from V and 3 bases from J, with 15 bases between. CDR1 and CDR2 (germline): DFQATT, SNEGSKA (reference sequence). The CDR3 loop reads CSASKGTLHYEQYF. The CDR3 coding sequence is TGCAGTGCTAGTAAAGGGACTCTTCACTACGAGCAGTACTTC.